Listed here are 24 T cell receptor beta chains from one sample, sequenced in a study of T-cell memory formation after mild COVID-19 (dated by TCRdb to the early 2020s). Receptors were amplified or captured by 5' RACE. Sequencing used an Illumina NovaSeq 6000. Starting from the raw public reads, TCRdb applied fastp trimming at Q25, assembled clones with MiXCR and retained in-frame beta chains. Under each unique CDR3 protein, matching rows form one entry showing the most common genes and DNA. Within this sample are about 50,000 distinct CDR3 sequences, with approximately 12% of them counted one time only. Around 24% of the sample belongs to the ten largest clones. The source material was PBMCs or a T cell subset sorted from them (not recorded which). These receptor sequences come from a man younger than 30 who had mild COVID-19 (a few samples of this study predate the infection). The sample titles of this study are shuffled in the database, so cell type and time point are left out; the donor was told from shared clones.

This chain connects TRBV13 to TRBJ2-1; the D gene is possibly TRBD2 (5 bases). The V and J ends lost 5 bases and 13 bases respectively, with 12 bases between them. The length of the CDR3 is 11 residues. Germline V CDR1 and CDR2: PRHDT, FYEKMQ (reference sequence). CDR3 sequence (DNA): TGTGCCAGCAGCGCCCGGGGTGATCAGTTCTTC. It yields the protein CASSARGDQFF. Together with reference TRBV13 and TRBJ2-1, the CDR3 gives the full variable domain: AAGVIQSPRHLIKEKRETATLKCYPIPRHDTVYWYQQGPGQDPQFLISFYEKMQSDKGSIPDRFSAQQFSDYHSELNMSSLELGDSALYFCASSARGDQFFGPGTRLTVL.

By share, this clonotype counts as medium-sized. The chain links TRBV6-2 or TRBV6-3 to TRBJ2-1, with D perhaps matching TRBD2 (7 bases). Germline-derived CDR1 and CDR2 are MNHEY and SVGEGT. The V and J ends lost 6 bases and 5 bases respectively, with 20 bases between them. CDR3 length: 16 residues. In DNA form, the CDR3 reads TGTGCCAGCAGATACCTAGCGGAGGGGGGGCACAATGAGCAGTTCTTC. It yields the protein CASRYLAEGGHNEQFF.

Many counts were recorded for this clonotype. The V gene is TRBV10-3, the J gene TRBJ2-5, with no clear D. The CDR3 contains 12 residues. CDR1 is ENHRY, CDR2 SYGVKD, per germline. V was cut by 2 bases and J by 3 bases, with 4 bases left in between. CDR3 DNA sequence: TGTGCCATCAGTGAGAGGGAAGAGACCCAGTACTTC. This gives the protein CAISEREETQYF.

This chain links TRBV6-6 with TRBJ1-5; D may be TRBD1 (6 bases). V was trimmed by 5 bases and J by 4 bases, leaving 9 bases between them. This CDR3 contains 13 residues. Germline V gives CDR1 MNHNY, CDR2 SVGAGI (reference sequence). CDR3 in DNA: TGTGCCAGCAGTCCCGGGACAAATCAGCCCCAGCATTTT. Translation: CASSPGTNQPQHF.

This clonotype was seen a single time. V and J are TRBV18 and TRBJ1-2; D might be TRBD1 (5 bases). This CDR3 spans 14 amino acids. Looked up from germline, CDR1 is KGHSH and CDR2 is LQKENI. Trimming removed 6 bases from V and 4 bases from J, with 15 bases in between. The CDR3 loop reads CASSPGTGIYGYTF. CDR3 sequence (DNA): TGTGCCAGCTCCCCCGGGACGGGCATCTATGGCTACACCTTC.

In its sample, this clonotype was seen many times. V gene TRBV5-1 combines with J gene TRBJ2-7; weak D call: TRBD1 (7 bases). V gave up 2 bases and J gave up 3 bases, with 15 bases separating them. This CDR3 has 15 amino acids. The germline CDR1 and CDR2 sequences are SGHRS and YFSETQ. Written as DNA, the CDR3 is TGCGCCAGCAGCTTCGATCAGGGGGGAGGCTACGAGCAGTACTTC. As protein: CASSFDQGGGYEQYF.

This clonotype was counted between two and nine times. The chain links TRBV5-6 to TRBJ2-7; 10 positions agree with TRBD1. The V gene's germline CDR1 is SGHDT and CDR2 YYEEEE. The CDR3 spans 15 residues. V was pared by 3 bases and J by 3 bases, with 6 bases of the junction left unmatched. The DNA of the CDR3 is TGTGCCAGCAGCTCCCGGGACAGGGGAGACTACGAGCAGTACTTC. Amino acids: CASSSRDRGDYEQYF.

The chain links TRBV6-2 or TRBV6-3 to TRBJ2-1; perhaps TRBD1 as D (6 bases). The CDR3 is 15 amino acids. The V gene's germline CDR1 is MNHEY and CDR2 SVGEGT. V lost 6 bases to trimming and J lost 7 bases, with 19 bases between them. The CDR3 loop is CASSRTDGRPNEQFF. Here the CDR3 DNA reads TGTGCCAGCAGCAGGACAGACGGCCGGCCTAATGAGCAGTTCTTC.

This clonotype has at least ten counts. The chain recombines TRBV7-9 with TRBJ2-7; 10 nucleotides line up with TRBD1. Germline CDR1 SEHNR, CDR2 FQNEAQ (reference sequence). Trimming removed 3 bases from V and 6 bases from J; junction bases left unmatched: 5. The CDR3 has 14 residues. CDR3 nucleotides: TGTGCCAGCAGCTTCCCGGGACAGGGGACCGAGCAGTACTTC. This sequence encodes CASSFPGQGTEQYF.

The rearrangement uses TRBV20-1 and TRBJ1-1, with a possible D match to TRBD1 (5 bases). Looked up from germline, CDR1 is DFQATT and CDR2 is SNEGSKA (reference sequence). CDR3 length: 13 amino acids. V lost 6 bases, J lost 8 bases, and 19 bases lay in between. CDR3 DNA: TGCAGTGCCGACCGAACCGGGACCTCGGAAGCTTTCTTT. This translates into CSADRTGTSEAFF.

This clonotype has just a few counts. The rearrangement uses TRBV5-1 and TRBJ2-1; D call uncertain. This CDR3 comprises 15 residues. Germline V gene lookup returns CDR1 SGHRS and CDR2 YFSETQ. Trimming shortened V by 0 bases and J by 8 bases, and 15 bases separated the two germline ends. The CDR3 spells CASSLAVLDKYEQFF. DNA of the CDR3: TGCGCCAGCAGCTTGGCCGTGCTAGATAAATATGAGCAGTTCTTC.

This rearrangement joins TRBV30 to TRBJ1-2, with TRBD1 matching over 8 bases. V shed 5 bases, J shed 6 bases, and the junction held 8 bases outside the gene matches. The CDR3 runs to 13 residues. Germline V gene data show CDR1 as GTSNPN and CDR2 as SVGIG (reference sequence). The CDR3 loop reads CAWETGDSNGYTF. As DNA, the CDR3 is TGTGCCTGGGAGACAGGGGATTCGAATGGCTACACCTTC.

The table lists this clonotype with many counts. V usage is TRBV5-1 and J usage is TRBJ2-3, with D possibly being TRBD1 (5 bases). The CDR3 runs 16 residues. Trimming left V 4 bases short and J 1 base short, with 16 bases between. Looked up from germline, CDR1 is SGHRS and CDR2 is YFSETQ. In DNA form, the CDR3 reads TGCGCCAGCAGCGGTTCAGCAGGGATGGGCACAGATACGCAGTATTTT. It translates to CASSGSAGMGTDTQYF.

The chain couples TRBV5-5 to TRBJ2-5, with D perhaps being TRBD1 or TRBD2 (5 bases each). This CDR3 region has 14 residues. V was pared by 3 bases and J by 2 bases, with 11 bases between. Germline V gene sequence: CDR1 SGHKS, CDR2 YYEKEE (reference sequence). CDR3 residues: CASSSRGMQETQYF. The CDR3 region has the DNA TGTGCCAGCAGCTCCCGGGGCATGCAAGAGACCCAGTACTTC.

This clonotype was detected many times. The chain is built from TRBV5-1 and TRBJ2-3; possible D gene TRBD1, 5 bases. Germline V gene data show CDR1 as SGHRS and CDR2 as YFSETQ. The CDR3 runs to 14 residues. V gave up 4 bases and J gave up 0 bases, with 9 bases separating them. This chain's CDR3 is CASSRTSSTDTQYF. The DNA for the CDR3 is TGCGCCAGCAGCAGGACATCTAGCACAGATACGCAGTATTTT.

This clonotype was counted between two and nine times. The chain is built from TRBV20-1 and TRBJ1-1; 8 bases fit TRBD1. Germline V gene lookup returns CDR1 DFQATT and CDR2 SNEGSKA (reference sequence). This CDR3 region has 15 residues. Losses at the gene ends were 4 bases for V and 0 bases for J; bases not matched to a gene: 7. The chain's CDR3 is CSANRQGSVNTEAFF. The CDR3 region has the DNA TGCAGTGCTAATCGACAGGGGTCGGTGAACACTGAAGCTTTCTTT.

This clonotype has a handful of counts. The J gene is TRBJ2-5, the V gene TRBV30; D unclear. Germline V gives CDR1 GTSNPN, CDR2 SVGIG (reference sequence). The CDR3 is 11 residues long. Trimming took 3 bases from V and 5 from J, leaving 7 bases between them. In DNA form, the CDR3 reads TGTGCCTGGAGCCCAAGGGAGACCCAGTACTTC. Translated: CAWSPRETQYF.

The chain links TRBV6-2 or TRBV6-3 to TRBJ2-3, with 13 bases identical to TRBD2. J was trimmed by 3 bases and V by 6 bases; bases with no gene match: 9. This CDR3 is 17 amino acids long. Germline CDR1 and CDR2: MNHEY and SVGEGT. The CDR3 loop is CASSPWTSGGSTDTQYF. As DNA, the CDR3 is TGTGCCAGCAGCCCCTGGACTAGCGGGGGATCTACAGATACGCAGTATTTT.

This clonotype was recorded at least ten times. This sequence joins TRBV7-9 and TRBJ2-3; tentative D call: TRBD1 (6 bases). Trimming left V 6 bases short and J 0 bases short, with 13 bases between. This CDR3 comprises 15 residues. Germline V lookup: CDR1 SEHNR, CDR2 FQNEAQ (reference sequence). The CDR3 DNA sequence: TGTGCCAGCAGTCACGGGACACTTAGCACAGATACGCAGTATTTT. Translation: CASSHGTLSTDTQYF. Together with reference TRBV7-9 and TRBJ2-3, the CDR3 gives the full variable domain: DTGVSQNPRHKITKRGQNVTFRCDPISEHNRLYWYRQTLGQGPEFLTYFQNEAQLEKSRLLSDRFSAERPKGSFSTLEIQRTEQGDSAMYLCASSHGTLSTDTQYFGPGTRLTVL.

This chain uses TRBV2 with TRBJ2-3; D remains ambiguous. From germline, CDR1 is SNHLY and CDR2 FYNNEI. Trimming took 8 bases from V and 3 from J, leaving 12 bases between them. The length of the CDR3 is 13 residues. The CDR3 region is CASLERRTDTQYF. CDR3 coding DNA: TGTGCCAGCCTTGAAAGACGGACAGATACGCAGTATTTT.

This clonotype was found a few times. The CDR3 reads CAGKYTGELFF. DNA for the CDR3: TGTGCCGGCAAATACACCGGGGAGCTGTTTTTT. The rearrangement uses TRBV6-5 and TRBJ2-2; D is unresolved. Germline lookup yields CDR1 MNHEY and CDR2 SVGAGI. With 11 bases removed from V and 3 bases from J, the gap between germline ends came to 7 bases. The CDR3 loop spans 11 amino acids.

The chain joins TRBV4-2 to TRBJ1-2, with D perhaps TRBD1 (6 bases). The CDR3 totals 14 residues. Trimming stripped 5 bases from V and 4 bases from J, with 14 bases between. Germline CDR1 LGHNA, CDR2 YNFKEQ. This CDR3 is CASSSGQTVYGYTF. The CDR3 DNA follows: TGTGCCAGCAGCTCCGGACAGACCGTCTATGGCTACACCTTC.

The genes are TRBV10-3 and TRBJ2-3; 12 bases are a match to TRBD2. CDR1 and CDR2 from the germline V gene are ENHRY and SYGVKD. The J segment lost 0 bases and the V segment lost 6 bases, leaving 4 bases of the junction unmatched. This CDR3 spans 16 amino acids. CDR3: CAIRAGTSGSTDTQYF. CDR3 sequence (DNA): TGTGCCATCAGAGCCGGGACTAGCGGGAGCACAGATACGCAGTATTTT.

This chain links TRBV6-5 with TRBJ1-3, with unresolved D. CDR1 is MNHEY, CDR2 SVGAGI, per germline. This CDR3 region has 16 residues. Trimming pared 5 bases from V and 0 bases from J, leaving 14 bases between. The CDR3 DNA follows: TGTGCCAGCAGTGCCGTCGATACCCCCTCTGGAAACACCATATATTTT. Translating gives CASSAVDTPSGNTIYF.